This record looks at one T cell receptor (beta chain) sequence and its context. Its antigen remains unidentified. This sample was included in a study of T-cell reconstitution after alpha-beta-depleted transplantation in children. Whole-study findings and limits: Several hundred expanded graft clones reportedly supplied alpha-beta T cells about two months after transplant.

As it was prepared, the TCRbeta library received unique molecular identifiers. TCRdb analysed the PCR reads with MiXCR anew, one entry per CDR3 protein. The table has about 980,000 distinct CDR3 sequences, 25% to 30% seen once; the top ten hold around 30%. Germline V gene sequence: CDR1 MNHNS, CDR2 SASEGT. Trimming pared 10 bases from V and 5 bases from J, leaving 21 bases between. This CDR3 region has 15 residues. This chain links TRBV6-1 with TRBJ1-5, with a tentative D call TRBD1 (6 bases). Sequenced here: PBMCs, mostly from graft donor cells, sampled 360 days after TCRalphabeta/CD19-depleted stem cell transplant. The sequence was obtained from a boy less than two years old who had a stem cell transplant for SCID, so the T cells may come from the graft donor. The CDR3 spells CATQLQGILHQPQHF. The CDR3 DNA reads TGTGCCACACAATTACAGGGTATTCTCCATCAGCCCCAGCATTTT.